A selection of T cell receptor beta chains follows, all from one sample in a study of neurological immune-mediated disorders. MiXCR was run by TCRdb on the 5' RACE reads, yielding one entry per CDR3 protein. The top ten clones hold under 5.5% of a sample with approximately 50,000 distinct CDR3 sequences, about 9.3% of them seen once. Sequencing was done on a sample of PBMCs. The receptors originated from an older man with HTLV-1-associated myelopathy (HAM/TSP). Each CDR3 is given with its conserved first and last residue. The D gene is left open where the match is weak. Rows give clone size only sometimes, using once, few, many, or a class for an expanded clone.

clone size: many
V gene: TRBV19
J gene: TRBJ2-2
D gene: TRBD1
CDR3 DNA: TGTGCCAGTAGTCGACAGGGCGGGGAGCTGTTTTTT
CDR3 protein: CASSRQGGELFF

clone size: many
V gene: TRBV6-1
J gene: TRBJ2-3
D gene: TRBD2
CDR3 DNA: TGTGCCAGCAGTGCGCGGCTCACTAGCGGGCGCACAGATACGCAGTATTTT
CDR3 protein: CASSARLTSGRTDTQYF

clone size: many
V gene: TRBV20-1
J gene: TRBJ1-1
D gene: .
CDR3 DNA: TGCAGTGCTCCCTCAGTGGGGAACACTGAAGCTTTCTTT
CDR3 protein: CSAPSVGNTEAFF

clone size: many
V gene: TRBV6-2/TRBV6-3
J gene: TRBJ2-7
D gene: .
CDR3 DNA: TGTGCCAGCAGTAACCCGGGACACCCTTACGAGCAGTACTTC
CDR3 protein: CASSNPGHPYEQYF

clone size: many
V gene: TRBV5-4
J gene: TRBJ2-3
D gene: TRBD2
CDR3 DNA: TGTGCCAGCAGTTTCCCTAGCGGGGCAAAATGGGATACGCAGTATTTT
CDR3 protein: CASSFPSGAKWDTQYF

clone size: many
V gene: TRBV12-3/TRBV12-4
J gene: TRBJ2-7
D gene: TRBD2
CDR3 DNA: TGTGCCAGCAGTTTAACCCTGTTCGGTAGCGGGAGCTCCTACGAGCAGTACTTC
CDR3 protein: CASSLTLFGSGSSYEQYF

clone size: many
V gene: TRBV7-9
J gene: TRBJ2-2
D gene: .
CDR3 DNA: TGTGCCAGCAGCTTAGGTGGCACCGGGGAGCTGTTTTTT
CDR3 protein: CASSLGGTGELFF

clone size: .
V gene: TRBV7-9
J gene: TRBJ2-2
D gene: TRBD2
CDR3 DNA: TGTGCCAGCAGCTTAGCGGGAGCGGGGGACACCGGGGAGCTGTTTTTT
CDR3 protein: CASSLAGAGDTGELFF

clone size: many
V gene: TRBV19
J gene: TRBJ2-1
D gene: .
CDR3 DNA: TGTGCCAGTAGTATAGAGGACGGCTTATACAATGAGCAGTTCTTC
CDR3 protein: CASSIEDGLYNEQFF

clone size: .
V gene: TRBV20-1
J gene: TRBJ2-7
D gene: .
CDR3 DNA: TGCAGTGCTCCCGGGCACGGGCGGACGGAGCAGTACTTC
CDR3 protein: CSAPGHGRTEQYF

clone size: many
V gene: TRBV15
J gene: TRBJ2-7
D gene: .
CDR3 DNA: TGTGCCACCAGCAGAGATCGTCAGGAGACGTCCTACGAGCAGTACTTC
CDR3 protein: CATSRDRQETSYEQYF

clone size: many
V gene: TRBV5-1
J gene: TRBJ1-1
D gene: .
CDR3 DNA: TGCGCCAGCAGCTTGGGTCAGGGCGGCACTGAAGCTTTCTTT
CDR3 protein: CASSLGQGGTEAFF

clone size: medium-sized
V gene: TRBV7-8
J gene: TRBJ2-5
D gene: TRBD2
CDR3 DNA: TGTGCCAGCAGCTTAGGGGCTAGCGGGAGAAGGGAGACCCAGTACTTC
CDR3 protein: CASSLGASGRRETQYF

clone size: many
V gene: TRBV5-1
J gene: TRBJ2-7
D gene: .
CDR3 DNA: TGCGCCAGCAGCTTGGGGGAGTACTACGAGCAGTACTTC
CDR3 protein: CASSLGEYYEQYF

clone size: many
V gene: TRBV27
J gene: TRBJ2-1
D gene: TRBD2
CDR3 DNA: TGTGCCAGCAGACTAGCGGGAGTTAGTGAGCAGTTCTTC
CDR3 protein: CASRLAGVSEQFF

clone size: .
V gene: TRBV4-2
J gene: TRBJ2-7
D gene: .
CDR3 DNA: TGTGCCAGCAGCCCAGCGACCTCCGAGCAGTACTTC
CDR3 protein: CASSPATSEQYF

clone size: many
V gene: TRBV24-1
J gene: TRBJ2-5
D gene: .
CDR3 DNA: TGTGCCACTGACCCACCCCAGGGAATGTTAAAGACCCAGTACTTC
CDR3 protein: CATDPPQGMLKTQYF

clone size: few
V gene: TRBV28
J gene: TRBJ2-6
D gene: .
CDR3 DNA: TGTGCCAGCAGACTAGAGGCACCTGGGGCCAACGTCCTGACTTTC
CDR3 protein: CASRLEAPGANVLTF

clone size: many
V gene: TRBV6-6
J gene: TRBJ2-1
D gene: .
CDR3 DNA: TGTGCCAGCACCGACGGAGGCCACTCCTACAATGAGCAGTTCTTC
CDR3 protein: CASTDGGHSYNEQFF

clone size: many
V gene: TRBV5-1
J gene: TRBJ2-1
D gene: TRBD1
CDR3 DNA: TGCGCCAGCAGCTTGGGGGACAGGGAATCAAATGAGCAGTTCTTC
CDR3 protein: CASSLGDRESNEQFF

clone size: many
V gene: TRBV6-1
J gene: TRBJ2-7
D gene: .
CDR3 DNA: TGTGCCAGCAGTGAAGGGGGTTGGTACGAGCAGTACTTC
CDR3 protein: CASSEGGWYEQYF

clone size: .
V gene: TRBV7-2
J gene: TRBJ1-1
D gene: .
CDR3 DNA: TGTGCCAGTAGCCTGCCGGGACGGGTGGCCCGGGTGACTGAAGCTTTCTTT
CDR3 protein: CASSLPGRVARVTEAFF

clone size: medium-sized
V gene: TRBV5-1
J gene: TRBJ2-1
D gene: .
CDR3 DNA: TGCGCCAGCAGCTTAAAGGAACCTAGGAATGAGCAGTTCTTC
CDR3 protein: CASSLKEPRNEQFF

clone size: many
V gene: TRBV2
J gene: TRBJ2-1
D gene: .
CDR3 DNA: TGTGCCAGCAGGCAACAGGTCTCCTACAATGAGCAGTTCTTC
CDR3 protein: CASRQQVSYNEQFF

clone size: medium-sized
V gene: TRBV5-1
J gene: TRBJ2-1
D gene: .
CDR3 DNA: TGCGCCAGCGGAAGCTTGTTATCTAATGAGCAGTTCTTC
CDR3 protein: CASGSLLSNEQFF

clone size: many
V gene: TRBV11-2
J gene: TRBJ1-1
D gene: .
CDR3 DNA: TGTGCCAGCAGTATCACGAACAGGGCAGGGAACACTGAAGCTTTCTTT
CDR3 protein: CASSITNRAGNTEAFF

clone size: many
V gene: TRBV7-2
J gene: TRBJ2-7
D gene: TRBD2
CDR3 DNA: TGTGCCAGCAGCCGTAACAGCGGGAGGTACGAGCAGTACTTC
CDR3 protein: CASSRNSGRYEQYF

clone size: once
V gene: TRBV5-5
J gene: TRBJ2-5
D gene: TRBD2
CDR3 DNA: TGTGCCAGCTGCGTCGAACTAGCGGGAGGTCGAGAGACCCAGTACTTC
CDR3 protein: CASCVELAGGRETQYF

clone size: many
V gene: TRBV10-3
J gene: TRBJ2-5
D gene: .
CDR3 DNA: TGTGCCGTCGCGGCAGGGTCGCAGGCCCAGTACTTC
CDR3 protein: CAVAAGSQAQYF

clone size: many
V gene: TRBV6-5
J gene: TRBJ1-2
D gene: .
CDR3 DNA: TGTGCCAGCAGTTACTACAGATCGGATAACTATGGCTACACCTTC
CDR3 protein: CASSYYRSDNYGYTF

clone size: many
V gene: TRBV3-2
J gene: TRBJ2-3
D gene: .
CDR3 DNA: TGTGCCAGCAGCCAAGATGGAGGACTAGCGGGAGGAGGGACAGATACGCAGTATTTT
CDR3 protein: CASSQDGGLAGGGTDTQYF

clone size: .
V gene: TRBV7-3
J gene: TRBJ2-3
D gene: TRBD2
CDR3 DNA: TGTGCCAGTGGACTAGCGTCTACATATACGCAGTATTTT
CDR3 protein: CASGLASTYTQYF

clone size: many
V gene: TRBV7-3
J gene: TRBJ2-1
D gene: .
CDR3 DNA: TGTGCCAGCAGCTTAACGTTGACACCCGCCTACAATGAGCAGTTCTTC
CDR3 protein: CASSLTLTPAYNEQFF

clone size: many
V gene: TRBV7-6
J gene: TRBJ2-6
D gene: .
CDR3 DNA: TGTGCCAGCAGCACCCCGGCAGGGTCTGGGGCCAACGTCCTGACTTTC
CDR3 protein: CASSTPAGSGANVLTF

clone size: .
V gene: TRBV10-3
J gene: TRBJ2-3
D gene: TRBD2
CDR3 DNA: TGTGCCATCAATCCTAGCGGGAGCACAGATACGCAGTATTTT
CDR3 protein: CAINPSGSTDTQYF

clone size: many
V gene: TRBV5-1
J gene: TRBJ2-7
D gene: TRBD2
CDR3 DNA: TGCGCCAGCAGCTTGTTAGGGACTAGCGGGATTGCACCCTACGAGCAGTACTTC
CDR3 protein: CASSLLGTSGIAPYEQYF

clone size: many
V gene: TRBV12-3/TRBV12-4
J gene: TRBJ2-2
D gene: .
CDR3 DNA: TGTGCCAGCAGCCCCGGTCGGAGTTTAAACACCGGGGAGCTGTTTTTT
CDR3 protein: CASSPGRSLNTGELFF

clone size: many
V gene: TRBV20-1
J gene: TRBJ2-7
D gene: TRBD2
CDR3 DNA: TGCAGTGCTAGAGTGACGAGCGGGAGGGGATACGAGCAGTACTTC
CDR3 protein: CSARVTSGRGYEQYF

clone size: many
V gene: TRBV7-9
J gene: TRBJ2-7
D gene: TRBD2
CDR3 DNA: TGTGCCAGCAGCCCGCGGGAGCACGAGCAGTACTTC
CDR3 protein: CASSPREHEQYF

clone size: medium-sized
V gene: TRBV20-1
J gene: TRBJ2-1
D gene: .
CDR3 DNA: TGCAGTGCTAGTTCCTTCCGAGGAAATGAGCAGTTCTTC
CDR3 protein: CSASSFRGNEQFF

clone size: many
V gene: TRBV7-2
J gene: TRBJ2-2
D gene: .
CDR3 DNA: TGTGCCAGCAGATGGTCCACCGGGGAGCTGTTTTTT
CDR3 protein: CASRWSTGELFF

clone size: many
V gene: TRBV7-8
J gene: TRBJ2-2
D gene: TRBD1
CDR3 DNA: TGTGCCAGCAGCAAAGACAGGGGGCAGATCGGGGAGCTGTTTTTT
CDR3 protein: CASSKDRGQIGELFF

clone size: many
V gene: TRBV7-2
J gene: TRBJ1-5
D gene: .
CDR3 DNA: TGTGCCAGCAGTTTAAGAACAAATCAGCCCCAGCATTTT
CDR3 protein: CASSLRTNQPQHF

clone size: many
V gene: TRBV20-1
J gene: TRBJ1-5
D gene: .
CDR3 DNA: TGCAGTGCTAGAGGGGACAACAATCAGCCCCAGCATTTT
CDR3 protein: CSARGDNNQPQHF

clone size: many
V gene: TRBV15
J gene: TRBJ2-2
D gene: TRBD2
CDR3 DNA: TGTGCCACCAGCGGGAGCGGGAGGGTTCCCACCGGGGAGCTGTTTTTT
CDR3 protein: CATSGSGRVPTGELFF

clone size: many
V gene: TRBV4-3
J gene: TRBJ2-3
D gene: .
CDR3 DNA: TGCGCCAGCAGCCAAGGACCCGGCACAGATACGCAGTATTTT
CDR3 protein: CASSQGPGTDTQYF

clone size: medium-sized
V gene: TRBV2
J gene: TRBJ1-5
D gene: .
CDR3 DNA: TGTGCCAGCAGTGAGTTGTCGAGGAATCAGCCCCAGCATTTT
CDR3 protein: CASSELSRNQPQHF

clone size: many
V gene: TRBV7-2
J gene: TRBJ2-3
D gene: TRBD2
CDR3 DNA: TGTGCCAGCAGCTTCAATCTAGCGGGAGGGGGCTTAGATACGCAGTATTTT
CDR3 protein: CASSFNLAGGGLDTQYF

clone size: many
V gene: TRBV18
J gene: TRBJ2-1
D gene: TRBD2
CDR3 DNA: TGTGCCAGCTCACCGCCGACTAGCGGATACAATGAGCAGTTCTTC
CDR3 protein: CASSPPTSGYNEQFF

clone size: many
V gene: TRBV29-1
J gene: TRBJ1-1
D gene: .
CDR3 DNA: TGCAGCGTTTCTTACACTGAAGCTTTCTTT
CDR3 protein: CSVSYTEAFF

clone size: many
V gene: TRBV6-2/TRBV6-3
J gene: TRBJ2-7
D gene: .
CDR3 DNA: TGTGCCAGCAGTTCCACCCCCAGGGTGGACGACGAGCAGTACTTC
CDR3 protein: CASSSTPRVDDEQYF

clone size: many
V gene: TRBV7-9
J gene: TRBJ2-1
D gene: .
CDR3 DNA: TGTGCCAGCAGCTTACTGACGAGCTCCTACAATGAGCAGTTCTTC
CDR3 protein: CASSLLTSSYNEQFF

clone size: many
V gene: TRBV5-1
J gene: TRBJ1-6
D gene: .
CDR3 DNA: TGCGCCAGCAGCTTCGCAGGCTCTAATTCACCCCTCCACTTT
CDR3 protein: CASSFAGSNSPLHF

clone size: many
V gene: TRBV28
J gene: TRBJ2-7
D gene: TRBD2
CDR3 DNA: TGTGCCAGCAGCTCAAGTGGACTAGCACCCATACCCTACGAGCAGTACTTC
CDR3 protein: CASSSSGLAPIPYEQYF

clone size: many
V gene: TRBV25-1
J gene: TRBJ1-1
D gene: TRBD1
CDR3 DNA: TGTGCCAGCAGTGCCTGGGGACAGGGGAACACTGAAGCTTTCTTT
CDR3 protein: CASSAWGQGNTEAFF

clone size: .
V gene: TRBV27
J gene: TRBJ1-2
D gene: TRBD1
CDR3 DNA: TGTGCCAGCAGTTGGGACAGGGGGCGCGGTGGCTACACCTTC
CDR3 protein: CASSWDRGRGGYTF

clone size: .
V gene: TRBV11-1
J gene: TRBJ2-6
D gene: .
CDR3 DNA: TGTGCCATATCTGACTCAGGGGCCAACGTCCTGACTTTC
CDR3 protein: CAISDSGANVLTF

clone size: many
V gene: TRBV3-1
J gene: TRBJ2-7
D gene: TRBD2
CDR3 DNA: TGTGCCAGCAGCCAAGCGGGACTAGCGGGCCACGAGCAGTACTTC
CDR3 protein: CASSQAGLAGHEQYF

clone size: many
V gene: TRBV28
J gene: TRBJ2-6
D gene: TRBD1
CDR3 DNA: TGTGCCAGCAGTTCAGGGGGATCTGGGGCCAACGTCCTGACTTTC
CDR3 protein: CASSSGGSGANVLTF

clone size: few
V gene: TRBV12-3/TRBV12-4
J gene: TRBJ2-1
D gene: TRBD2
CDR3 DNA: TGTGCCAGCAGTTCCACGGGAGGGGTCGATGAGCAGTTCTTC
CDR3 protein: CASSSTGGVDEQFF